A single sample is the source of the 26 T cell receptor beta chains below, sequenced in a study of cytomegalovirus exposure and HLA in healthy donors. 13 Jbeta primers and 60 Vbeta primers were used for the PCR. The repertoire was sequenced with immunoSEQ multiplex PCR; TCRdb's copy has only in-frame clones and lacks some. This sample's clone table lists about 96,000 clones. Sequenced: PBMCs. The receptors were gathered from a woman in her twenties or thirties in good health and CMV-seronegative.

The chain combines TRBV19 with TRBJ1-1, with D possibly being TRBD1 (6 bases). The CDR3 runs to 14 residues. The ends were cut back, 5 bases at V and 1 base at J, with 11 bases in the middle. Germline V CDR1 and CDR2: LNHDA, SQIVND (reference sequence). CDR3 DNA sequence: TGTGCCAGTAGTTTCAGGGGTGGGAACACTGAAGCTTTCTTT. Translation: CASSFRGGNTEAFF.

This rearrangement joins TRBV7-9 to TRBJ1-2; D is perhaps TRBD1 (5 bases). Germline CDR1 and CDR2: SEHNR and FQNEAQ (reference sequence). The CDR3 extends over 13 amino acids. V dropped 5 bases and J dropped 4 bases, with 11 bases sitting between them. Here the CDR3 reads CASSGDSLYGYTF. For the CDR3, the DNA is TGTGCCAGCAGCGGTGACAGTCTCTATGGCTACACCTTC.

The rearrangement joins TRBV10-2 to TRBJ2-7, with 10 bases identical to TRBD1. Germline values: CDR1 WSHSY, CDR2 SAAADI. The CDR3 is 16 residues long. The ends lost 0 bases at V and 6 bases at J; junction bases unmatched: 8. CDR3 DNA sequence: TGCGCCAGCAGTGAGTCAAGGGACAGGGGATCGGCCGAGCAGTACTTC. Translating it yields CASSESRDRGSAEQYF.

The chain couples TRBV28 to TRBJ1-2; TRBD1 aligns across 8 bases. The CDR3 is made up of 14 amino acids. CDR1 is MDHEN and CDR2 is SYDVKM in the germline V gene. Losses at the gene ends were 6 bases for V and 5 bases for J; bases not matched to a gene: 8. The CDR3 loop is CASRPPGTGYGYTF. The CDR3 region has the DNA TGTGCCAGCAGGCCCCCCGGGACAGGATATGGCTACACCTTC.

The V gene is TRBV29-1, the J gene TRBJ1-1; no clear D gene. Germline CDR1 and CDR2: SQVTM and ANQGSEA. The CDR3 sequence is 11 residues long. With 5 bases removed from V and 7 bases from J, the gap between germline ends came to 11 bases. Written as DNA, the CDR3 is TGCAGCGTTTATAACTTCGGTGAAGCTTTCTTT. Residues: CSVYNFGEAFF. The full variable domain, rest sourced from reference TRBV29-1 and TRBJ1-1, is SAVISQKPSRDICQRGTSLTIQCQVDSQVTMMFWYRQQPGQSLTLIATANQGSEATYESGFVIDKFPISRPNLTFSTLTVSNMSPEDSSIYLCSVYNFGEAFFGQGTRLTVV.

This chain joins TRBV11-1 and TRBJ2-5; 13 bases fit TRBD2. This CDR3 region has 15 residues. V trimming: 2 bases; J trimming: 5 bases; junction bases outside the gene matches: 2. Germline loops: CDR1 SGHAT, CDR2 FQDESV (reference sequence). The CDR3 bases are TGTGCCAGCAGCTTATTGACTAGCGGGGGGGAGACCCAGTACTTC. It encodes CASSLLTSGGETQYF.

The CDR3 DNA reads TGCGCCAGCAGCCCTGGGACAGCCACTGAAGCTTTCTTT. Translating gives CASSPGTATEAFF. The chain recombines TRBV5-1 with TRBJ1-1; TRBD1 agrees at 7 bases. J lost 4 bases, V lost 4 bases, and 4 bases had no gene match. The germline V gene has CDR1 SGHRS and CDR2 YFSETQ. The CDR3 spans 13 residues.

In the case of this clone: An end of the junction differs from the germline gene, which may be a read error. The CDR3 region is CASSERTAGTNVLTF. DNA of the CDR3: TGTGCCAGCAGTGAAAGGACTGCTGGGACCAACGTCCTGACTTTC. The chain employs TRBV2 and TRBJ2-6; possibly TRBD2 for D (5 bases). Germline V gene sequence: CDR1 SNHLY, CDR2 FYNNEI. The CDR3 runs 15 residues.

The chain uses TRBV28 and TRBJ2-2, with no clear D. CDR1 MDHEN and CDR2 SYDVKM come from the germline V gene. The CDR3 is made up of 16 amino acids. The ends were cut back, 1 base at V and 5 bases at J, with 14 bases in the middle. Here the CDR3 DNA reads TGTGCCAGCAGTTTATTGCGGCTAGATGCAACCGGGGAGCTGTTTTTT. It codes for CASSLLRLDATGELFF.

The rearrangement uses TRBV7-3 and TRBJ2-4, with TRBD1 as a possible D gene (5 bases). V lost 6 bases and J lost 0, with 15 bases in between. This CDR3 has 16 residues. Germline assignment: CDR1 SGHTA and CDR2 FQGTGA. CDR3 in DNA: TGTGCCAGCAGAAGCAGGGTCAATCCAGCCAAAAACATTCAGTACTTC. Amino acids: CASRSRVNPAKNIQYF.

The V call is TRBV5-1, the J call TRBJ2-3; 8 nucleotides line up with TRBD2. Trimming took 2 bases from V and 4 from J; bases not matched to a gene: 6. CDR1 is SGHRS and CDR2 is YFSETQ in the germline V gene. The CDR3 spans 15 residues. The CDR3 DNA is TGCGCCAGCAGCTTAGAGCGGGAGTGGTCAGATACGCAGTATTTT. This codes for CASSLEREWSDTQYF.

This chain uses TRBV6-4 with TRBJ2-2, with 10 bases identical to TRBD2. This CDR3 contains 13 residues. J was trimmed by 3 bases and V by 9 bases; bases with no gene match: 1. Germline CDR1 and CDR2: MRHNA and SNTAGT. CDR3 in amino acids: CASGLADTGELFF. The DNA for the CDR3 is TGTGCCAGTGGACTAGCGGACACCGGGGAGCTGTTTTTT.

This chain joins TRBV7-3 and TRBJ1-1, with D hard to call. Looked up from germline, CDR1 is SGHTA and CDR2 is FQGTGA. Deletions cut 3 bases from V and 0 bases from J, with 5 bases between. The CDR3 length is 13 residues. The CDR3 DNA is TGTGCCAGCAGCTTGGTAGTGAACACTGAAGCTTTCTTT. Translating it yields CASSLVVNTEAFF.

This chain's CDR3 is CASSLWEGVEAFF. In DNA, the CDR3 is TGTGCCAGCAGCTTATGGGAGGGGGTTGAAGCTTTCTTT. The rearrangement uses TRBV7-9 and TRBJ1-1, with D tentatively TRBD1 (6 bases). The germline gives CDR1 SEHNR, CDR2 FQNEAQ (reference sequence). Trimming left V 2 bases short and J 7 bases short, with 11 bases between. The CDR3 covers 13 residues.

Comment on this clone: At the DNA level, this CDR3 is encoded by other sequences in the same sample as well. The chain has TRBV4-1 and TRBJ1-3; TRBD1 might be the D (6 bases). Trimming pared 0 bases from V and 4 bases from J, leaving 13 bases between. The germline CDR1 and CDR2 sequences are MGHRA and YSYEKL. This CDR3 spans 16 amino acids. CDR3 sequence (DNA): TGCGCCAGCAGCCAAGATTTAGGGGGGGCCGGAAACACCATATATTTT. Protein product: CASSQDLGGAGNTIYF.

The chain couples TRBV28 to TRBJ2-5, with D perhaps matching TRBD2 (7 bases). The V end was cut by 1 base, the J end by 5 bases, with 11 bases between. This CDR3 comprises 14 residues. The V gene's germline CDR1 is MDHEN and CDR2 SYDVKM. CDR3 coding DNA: TGTGCCAGCAGTTTATCGGGGGGCGGGGAGACCCAGTACTTC. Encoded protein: CASSLSGGGETQYF. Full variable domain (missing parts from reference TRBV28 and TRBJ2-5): DVKVTQSSRYLVKRTGEKVFLECVQDMDHENMFWYRQDPGLGLRLIYFSYDVKMKEKGDIPEGYSVSREKKERFSLILESASTNQTSMYLCASSLSGGGETQYFGPGTRLLVL.

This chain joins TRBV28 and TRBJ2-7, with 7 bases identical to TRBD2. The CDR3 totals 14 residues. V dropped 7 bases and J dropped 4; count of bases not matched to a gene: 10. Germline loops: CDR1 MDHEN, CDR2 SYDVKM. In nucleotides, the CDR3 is TGTGCCAGCACCCACGGGGGGACGAGATACGAGCAGTACTTC. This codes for CASTHGGTRYEQYF. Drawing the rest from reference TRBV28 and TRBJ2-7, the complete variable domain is DVKVTQSSRYLVKRTGEKVFLECVQDMDHENMFWYRQDPGLGLRLIYFSYDVKMKEKGDIPEGYSVSREKKERFSLILESASTNQTSMYLCASTHGGTRYEQYFGPGTRLTVT.

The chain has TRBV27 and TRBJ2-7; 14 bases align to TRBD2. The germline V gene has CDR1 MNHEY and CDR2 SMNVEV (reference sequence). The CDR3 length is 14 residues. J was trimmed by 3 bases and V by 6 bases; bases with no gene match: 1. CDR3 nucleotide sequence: TGTGCCAGCAGGACTAGCGGGGGGGACTACGAGCAGTACTTC. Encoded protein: CASRTSGGDYEQYF.

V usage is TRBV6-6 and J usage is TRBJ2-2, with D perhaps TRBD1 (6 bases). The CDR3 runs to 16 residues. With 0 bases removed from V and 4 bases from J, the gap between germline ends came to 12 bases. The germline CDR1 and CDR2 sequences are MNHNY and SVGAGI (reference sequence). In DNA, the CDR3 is TGTGCCAGCAGTTACTCGTCAGGGGCGACCACCGGGGAGCTGTTTTTT. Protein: CASSYSSGATTGELFF.

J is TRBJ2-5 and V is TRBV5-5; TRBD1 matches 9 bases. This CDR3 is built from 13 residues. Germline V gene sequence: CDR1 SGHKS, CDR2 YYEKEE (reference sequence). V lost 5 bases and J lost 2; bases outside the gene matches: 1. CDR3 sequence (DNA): TGTGCCAGCAGAGGGACAGGGCAAGAGACCCAGTACTTC. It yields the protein CASRGTGQETQYF. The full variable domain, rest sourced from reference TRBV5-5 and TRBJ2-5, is DAGVTQSPTHLIKTRGQQVTLRCSPISGHKSVSWYQQVLGQGPQFIFQYYEKEERGRGNFPDRFSARQFPNYSSELNVNALLLGDSALYLCASRGTGQETQYFGPGTRLLVL.

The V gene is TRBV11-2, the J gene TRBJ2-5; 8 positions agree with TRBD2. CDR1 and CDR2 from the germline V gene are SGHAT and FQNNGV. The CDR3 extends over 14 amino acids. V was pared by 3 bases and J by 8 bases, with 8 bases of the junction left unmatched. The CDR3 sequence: CASSLGPAGETQYF. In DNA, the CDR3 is TGTGCCAGCAGCTTGGGACCAGCGGGGGAAACCCAGTACTTC. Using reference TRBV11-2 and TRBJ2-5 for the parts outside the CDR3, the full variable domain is EAGVAQSPRYKIIEKRQSVAFWCNPISGHATLYWYQQILGQGPKLLIQFQNNGVVDDSQLPKDRFSAERLKGVDSTLKIQPAKLEDSAVYLCASSLGPAGETQYFGPGTRLLVL.

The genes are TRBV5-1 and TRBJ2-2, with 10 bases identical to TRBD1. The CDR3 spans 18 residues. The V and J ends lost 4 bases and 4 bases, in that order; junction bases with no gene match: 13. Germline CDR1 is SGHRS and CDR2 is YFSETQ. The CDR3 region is CASSREGTGAVGTGELFF. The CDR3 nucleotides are TGCGCCAGCAGCCGCGAGGGGACAGGGGCCGTTGGCACCGGGGAGCTGTTTTTT.

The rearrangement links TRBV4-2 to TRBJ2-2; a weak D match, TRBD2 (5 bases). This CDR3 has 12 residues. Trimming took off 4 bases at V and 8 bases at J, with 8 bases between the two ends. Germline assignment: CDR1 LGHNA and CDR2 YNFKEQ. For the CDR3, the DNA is TGTGCCAGCAGCCGCGGAGGAGGGGAGCTGTTTTTT. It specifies CASSRGGGELFF.

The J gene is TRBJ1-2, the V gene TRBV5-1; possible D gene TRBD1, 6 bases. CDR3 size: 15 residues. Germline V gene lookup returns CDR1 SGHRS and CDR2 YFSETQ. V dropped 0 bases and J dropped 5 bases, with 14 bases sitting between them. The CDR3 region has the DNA TGCGCCAGCAGCTTGGAGCCGGGACAAACTTATGGCTACACCTTC. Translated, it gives CASSLEPGQTYGYTF.

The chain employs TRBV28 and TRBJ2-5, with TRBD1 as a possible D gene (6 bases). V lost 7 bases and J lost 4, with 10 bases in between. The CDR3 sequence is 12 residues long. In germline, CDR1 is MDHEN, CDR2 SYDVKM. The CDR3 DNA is TGTGCCAGCAAAAGGGGGTTAGAGACCCAGTACTTC. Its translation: CASKRGLETQYF.

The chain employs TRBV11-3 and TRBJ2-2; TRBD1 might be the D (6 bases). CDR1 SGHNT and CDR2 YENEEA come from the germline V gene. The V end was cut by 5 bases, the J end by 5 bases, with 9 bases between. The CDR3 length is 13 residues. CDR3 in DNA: TGTGCCAGCAGCCTCGACAGGACCGGGGAGCTGTTTTTT. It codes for CASSLDRTGELFF.